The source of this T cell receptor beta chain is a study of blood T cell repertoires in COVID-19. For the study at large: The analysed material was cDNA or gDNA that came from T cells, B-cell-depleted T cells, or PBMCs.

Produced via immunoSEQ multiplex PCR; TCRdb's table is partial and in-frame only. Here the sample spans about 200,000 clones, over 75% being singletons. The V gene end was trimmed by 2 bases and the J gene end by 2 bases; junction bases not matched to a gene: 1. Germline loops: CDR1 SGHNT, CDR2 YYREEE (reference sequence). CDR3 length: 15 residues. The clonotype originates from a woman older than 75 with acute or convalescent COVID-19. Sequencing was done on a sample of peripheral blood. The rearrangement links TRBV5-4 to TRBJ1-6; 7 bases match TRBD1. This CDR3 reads CASSLQGTYNSPLHF. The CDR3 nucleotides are TGTGCCAGCAGCTTACAGGGGACCTATAATTCACCCCTCCACTTT.